The source of this TCR beta chain is a study of blood T cell repertoires in COVID-19. Germline V gene data show CDR1 as LNHDA and CDR2 as SQIVND (reference sequence). CDR3 length equals 14 residues. Trimming removed 6 bases at V and 5 bases at J, with 17 bases between. Profiling relied on immunoSEQ multiplex PCR, and the TCRdb table lists in-frame clones only, not all of them. The sample lists 300,000 to 400,000 clones; about nine tenths were seen once. V is TRBV19 and J is TRBJ2-7, with D possibly matching TRBD2 (6 bases). This clonotype originated in a woman aged 50 to 65 with COVID-19, enrolled during active disease. Source material: peripheral blood. CDR3 residues: CASREAGPNHEQYF. CDR3 DNA sequence: TGTGCCAGTAGGGAGGCGGGACCCAACCACGAGCAGTACTTC.